Included here is one TCR beta chain sequence, with context. Mismatch with germline at one junction end may stem from a read error. Germline V gene lookup returns CDR1 LNHDA and CDR2 SQIVND (reference sequence). The CDR3 runs to 15 residues. This sample was included in a study of blood T cell repertoires in COVID-19. Looking at the study overall: Sources were T cells, B-cell-depleted T cells, or PBMCs; the material itself was cDNA or gDNA.

Sequencing was performed with immunoSEQ multiplex PCR; in TCRdb, only in-frame clones are kept and a portion is missing. The sample lists 160,000 or so clones, around 80% occurring once. Input material: peripheral blood. This sequence originates from a man between 60 and 75 years old with acute or convalescent COVID-19. This chain connects TRBV19 to TRBJ1-2; 8 bases map to TRBD1. CDR3 in DNA: TGTGCCAGTAGTGTAGACAGGGGCGTCGGCTATGGCTACACCTTC. It encodes CASSVDRGVGYGYTF.